Listed here are 29 T cell receptor beta chains from one sample, sequenced in a study of T cells after yellow fever vaccination. MiXCR was run by TCRdb on the 5' RACE reads, yielding one entry per CDR3 protein. The data contain 300,000 to 400,000 distinct CDR3 sequences, under 7.5% of them seen just once; the ten biggest clones take up about 15%. Material: PBMCs, obtained 5 days after the yellow fever booster vaccination. The receptors were gathered from a man aged 25-45 years who received the YFV17D yellow fever vaccine.

The J gene is TRBJ2-3, the V gene TRBV11-2, with TRBD2 matching 7 bases. Germline assignment: CDR1 SGHAT and CDR2 FQNNGV. V shed 4 bases and J 8 bases; nucleotides not matched to a gene: 9. CDR3 length equals 14 residues. This chain's CDR3 is CASSSVGAGATQYF. The CDR3 DNA is TGTGCCAGCAGCTCCGTCGGCGCGGGAGCTACGCAGTATTTT.

The rearrangement uses TRBV28 and TRBJ2-7; 13 nucleotides align to TRBD2. The CDR3 totals 20 residues. Trimming removed 1 base from V and 7 bases from J; junction bases left unmatched: 19. Germline V gives CDR1 MDHEN, CDR2 SYDVKM. CDR3: CASSLFPAGTSGVRTVEQYF. The CDR3 bases are TGTGCCAGCAGTTTATTTCCGGCCGGGACTAGCGGGGTCCGGACGGTTGAGCAGTACTTC.

Many counts were recorded for this clonotype. The V gene is TRBV20-1, the J gene TRBJ2-7; D uncertain. Trimming took off 5 bases at V and 0 bases at J, with 5 bases between the two ends. CDR3 length: 11 residues. CDR1 is DFQATT, CDR2 SNEGSKA, per germline (reference sequence). CDR3 nucleotide sequence: TGCAGTGCTGAGGACTCCTACGAGCAGTACTTC. Translation gives CSAEDSYEQYF.

This clonotype was detected ten times or more. This chain connects TRBV28 to TRBJ2-5; D possibly corresponds to TRBD2 (5 bases). Between the trimmed V and J ends, which lost 4 bases and 4 bases, there was a span of 10 bases. From germline, CDR1 is MDHEN and CDR2 SYDVKM. The CDR3 spans 13 residues. The CDR3 reads CASSSGLIETQYF. In DNA form, the CDR3 reads TGTGCCAGCAGTTCGGGATTGATAGAGACCCAGTACTTC.

This clonotype was counted at least ten times. The J gene is TRBJ2-2, the V gene TRBV24-1; D gene uncertain. The CDR3 loop spans 12 amino acids. Germline V CDR1 and CDR2: KGHDR, SFDVKD. The V end lost 8 bases, the J end lost 3 bases, and 6 bases lay between the germline ends. The CDR3 loop is CATTGDTGELFF. The DNA for the CDR3 is TGTGCCACCACAGGTGACACCGGGGAGCTGTTTTTT.

The chain couples TRBV12-3 or TRBV12-4 to TRBJ1-4, with D perhaps TRBD1 (6 bases). Trimming removed 5 bases from V and 7 bases from J, with 11 bases in between. CDR3 length equals 13 residues. CDR3 nucleotides: TGTGCCAGCAGTACAGGGTCGCGTGAAAAACTGTTTTTT. Translation gives CASSTGSREKLFF.

This clonotype was seen repeatedly, ten times or more. The J gene is TRBJ2-1, the V gene TRBV11-3, with TRBD2 matching over 11 bases. This CDR3 contains 15 residues. CDR1 is SGHNT and CDR2 is YENEEA in the germline V gene. V trimming: 3 bases; J trimming: 5 bases; junction bases outside the gene matches: 3. The CDR3 sequence: CASSFGTSGHNEQFF. In DNA form, the CDR3 reads TGTGCCAGCAGCTTCGGGACTAGCGGTCACAATGAGCAGTTCTTC.

This clonotype was counted ten times or more. The V and J genes are TRBV12-3 or TRBV12-4 and TRBJ1-6; D is unresolved. Trimming took 1 base from V and 6 from J, leaving 16 bases between them. The CDR3 loop spans 17 amino acids. In DNA form, the CDR3 reads TGTGCCAGCAGTTTAGGACCCGGGGAGGTCCGTAATTCACCCCTCCACTTT. Its protein product is CASSLGPGEVRNSPLHF.

This clonotype has just a few counts. This rearrangement joins TRBV5-1 to TRBJ2-5; D not resolved. Deletions cut 9 bases from V and 4 bases from J, with 19 bases between. Germline V gives CDR1 SGHRS, CDR2 YFSETQ. The CDR3 has 14 amino acids. CDR3 sequence: CATSSSETGETQYF. CDR3 bases: TGCGCCACTTCTTCTTCGGAGACGGGAGAGACCCAGTACTTC.

This clonotype was counted a few times. The V call is TRBV5-1, the J call TRBJ1-4; D not resolved. The CDR3 length is 12 residues. With 3 bases removed from V and 12 bases from J, the gap between germline ends came to 12 bases. The germline CDR1 and CDR2 sequences are SGHRS and YFSETQ. The CDR3 nucleotides are TGCGCCAGCAGCTCTCCGGCACAAGAACTGTTTTTT. This translates into CASSSPAQELFF.

The chain has TRBV6-2 or TRBV6-3 and TRBJ2-3, with 7 bases matching TRBD2. This CDR3 region has 16 residues. Unmatched junction bases numbered 8, after V lost 5 bases and J lost 0 bases. The germline gives CDR1 MNHEY, CDR2 SVGEGT. CDR3 nucleotides: TGTGCCAGCAGTCCCCGAACTAGCGAGAGCACAGATACGCAGTATTTT. It is translated as CASSPRTSESTDTQYF.

The chain recombines TRBV19 with TRBJ2-1; TRBD2 agrees at 11 bases. The CDR3 length is 14 residues. V dropped 5 bases and J dropped 8; count of bases not matched to a gene: 5. From germline, CDR1 is LNHDA and CDR2 SQIVND (reference sequence). In nucleotides, the CDR3 is TGTGCCAGTAGTCCCTGGACTAGCGGGTATGAGCAGTTCTTC. Translated: CASSPWTSGYEQFF.

The chain combines TRBV5-1 with TRBJ1-1; D ambiguous. The germline gives CDR1 SGHRS, CDR2 YFSETQ. The germline V and J ends were trimmed by 4 bases and 1 base, with 11 bases remaining between them. This CDR3 has 14 amino acids. The CDR3 DNA reads as TGCGCCAGCAGCCCCGCTCCAGCGAACACTGAAGCTTTCTTT. Translation: CASSPAPANTEAFF.

At least ten counts were recorded for this clonotype. The rearrangement joins TRBV19 to TRBJ1-2, with D tentatively TRBD1 (6 bases). Germline V gives CDR1 LNHDA, CDR2 SQIVND (reference sequence). The CDR3 sequence is 12 residues long. V gave up 3 bases and J gave up 10 bases, with 12 bases separating them. CDR3 sequence: CASSIRQAAYTF. The CDR3, as DNA: TGTGCCAGTAGTATTAGACAGGCGGCCTACACCTTC.

A few counts support this clonotype. The rearrangement joins TRBV5-1 to TRBJ1-1; 9 bases map to TRBD1. Germline CDR1 and CDR2: SGHRS and YFSETQ. The CDR3 contains 16 residues. Trimming cost V 4 bases and J 3 bases; bases outside gene matches: 10. DNA for the CDR3: TGCGCCAGCAGCGGGCCGGGACAGGGACACTACACTGAAGCTTTCTTT. Its translation: CASSGPGQGHYTEAFF.

The gene calls are TRBV2 and TRBJ1-5; D might be TRBD1 (5 bases). CDR1 and CDR2 from the germline V gene are SNHLY and FYNNEI. This CDR3 contains 14 residues. V lost 8 bases to trimming and J lost 4 bases, with 15 bases between them. CDR3 in DNA: TGTGCCAGCGGAAAGGGGACCGTGAATCAGCCCCAGCATTTT. It translates to CASGKGTVNQPQHF.

The V gene is TRBV7-2, the J gene TRBJ2-7, with D hard to call. This CDR3 is 15 amino acids long. In germline, CDR1 is SGHTA, CDR2 FQGNSA. Trimming took 5 bases from V and 0 from J, leaving 14 bases between them. The CDR3 loop reads CASSRGRTVSYEQYF. The CDR3 bases are TGTGCCAGCAGCCGAGGACGGACCGTCTCCTACGAGCAGTACTTC.

This clonotype came up many times. The J gene is TRBJ2-3, the V gene TRBV12-3 or TRBV12-4, with TRBD1 matching over 8 bases. The CDR3 contains 15 residues. The V segment lost 5 bases and the J segment 8 bases; nucleotides outside the gene matches: 12. The chain's CDR3 is CASSNAGTGSGTQYF. The CDR3 DNA is TGTGCCAGCAGTAACGCCGGGACAGGATCTGGTACGCAGTATTTT.

As regards this clonotype: An end of the junction does not agree with germline; a read error may underlie this. The J gene is TRBJ1-1, the V gene TRBV7-3; D not certain. This CDR3 has 14 residues. In germline, CDR1 is SGHTA, CDR2 FQGTGA. CDR3 DNA sequence: TGTGCCAGCAGCTTATCAAGCGGGAACCCTGAAGCTTTCTTT. The encoded protein is CASSLSSGNPEAFF.

The V and J genes are TRBV20-1 and TRBJ2-1; 7 positions agree with TRBD2. The CDR3 sequence is 15 residues long. Germline V gives CDR1 DFQATT, CDR2 SNEGSKA (reference sequence). V lost 0 bases and J lost 4; bases outside the gene matches: 6. For the CDR3, the DNA is TGCAGTGCTAGAGATTACGAGCGGGATTACAATGAGCAGTTCTTC. This translates into CSARDYERDYNEQFF.

This clonotype was recorded many times. This rearrangement joins TRBV29-1 to TRBJ2-6, with D hard to call. V lost 6 bases and J 3 bases, leaving 15 bases between the germline ends. This CDR3 contains 15 residues. In germline, CDR1 is SQVTM, CDR2 ANQGSEA. CDR3 in amino acids: CSVRLNNVGANVLTF. In DNA, the CDR3 is TGCAGCGTCCGCTTAAACAATGTTGGGGCCAACGTCCTGACTTTC.

This chain connects TRBV10-3 to TRBJ1-2, with D unresolved. The germline gives CDR1 ENHRY, CDR2 SYGVKD. V was pared by 6 bases and J by 2 bases, with 7 bases between. There are 12 residues in the CDR3. This CDR3 is CAIRDDNYGYTF. CDR3 nucleotides: TGTGCCATCAGAGACGACAACTATGGCTACACCTTC.

The sample holds many counts of this clonotype. CDR3: CASSVTGYPEAFF. The CDR3 DNA sequence: TGTGCCAGCAGTGTTACAGGATACCCTGAAGCTTTCTTT. The rearrangement uses TRBV2 and TRBJ1-1, with TRBD1 as a possible D gene (5 bases). Germline V gene sequence: CDR1 SNHLY, CDR2 FYNNEI. V was shortened by 4 bases and J by 6 bases, with 12 bases between the two germline ends. CDR3 length: 13 amino acids. Full variable domain (remainder filled in from reference TRBV2 and TRBJ1-1): EPEVTQTPSHQVTQMGQEVILRCVPISNHLYFYWYRQILGQKVEFLVSFYNNEISEKSEIFDDQFSVERPDGSNFTLKIRSTKLEDSAMYFCASSVTGYPEAFFGQGTRLTVV.

This clonotype appeared a few times. The V gene is TRBV30, the J gene TRBJ2-5; D unclear. The CDR3 contains 13 residues. Trimming removed 1 base from V and 1 base from J, with 7 bases in between. Germline V gene lookup returns CDR1 GTSNPN and CDR2 SVGIG (reference sequence). The CDR3 sequence is CAWSGAGQETQYF. The CDR3 nucleotides read TGTGCCTGGAGTGGGGCCGGCCAAGAGACCCAGTACTTC. The full variable domain, its missing parts supplied by reference TRBV30 and TRBJ2-5, is SQTIHQWPATLVQPVGSPLSLECTVEGTSNPNLYWYRQAAGRGLQLLFYSVGIGQISSEVPQNLSASRPQDRQFILSSKKLLLSDSGFYLCAWSGAGQETQYFGPGTRLLVL.

This clonotype was found many times. This chain connects TRBV12-3 or TRBV12-4 to TRBJ2-7; D is unclear. Trimming left V 2 bases short and J 4 bases short, with 12 bases between. The CDR3 runs to 14 residues. The CDR3 spells CASSLMGISYEQYF. DNA of the CDR3: TGTGCCAGCAGTTTAATGGGTATTAGTTACGAGCAGTACTTC.

This clonotype has ten or more counts. The CDR3 spells CASGLRTSGRSVEGYNEQFF. In DNA form, the CDR3 reads TGTGCTAGTGGTCTCCGGACTAGCGGGAGATCTGTTGAGGGGTACAATGAGCAGTTCTTC. The chain couples TRBV12-5 to TRBJ2-1, with 13 bases matching TRBD2. The V gene end was trimmed by 5 bases and the J gene end by 4 bases; junction bases not matched to a gene: 17. CDR3 size: 20 residues. Germline assignment: CDR1 LGHNT and CDR2 FRNRAP.

The chain recombines TRBV9 with TRBJ2-1, with 7 bases lining up with TRBD2. Germline V CDR1 and CDR2: SGDLS, YYNGEE. Losses at the gene ends were 0 bases for V and 6 bases for J; bases not matched to a gene: 9. There are 16 residues in the CDR3. The CDR3 here is CASSVVGRAIGNEQFF. As DNA, the CDR3 is TGTGCCAGCAGCGTAGTTGGGAGGGCCATCGGCAATGAGCAGTTCTTC.

This chain joins TRBV20-1 and TRBJ2-5, with D perhaps being TRBD1 or TRBD2 (6 bases each). This CDR3 is 13 amino acids long. Germline CDR1 reads DFQATT; CDR2 reads SNEGSKA (reference sequence). V was pared by 6 bases and J by 4 bases, with 15 bases between. The CDR3 loop reads CSAPGGGRETQYF. The CDR3 DNA sequence: TGCAGTGCCCCCGGAGGGGGGCGAGAGACCCAGTACTTC.

This clonotype was recorded many times. The rearrangement uses TRBV12-3 or TRBV12-4 and TRBJ1-3; TRBD1 might be the D (5 bases). The CDR3 contains 15 residues. The V and J ends lost 5 bases and 5 bases respectively, with 16 bases between them. CDR3 coding DNA: TGTGCCAGCAGTCTTGGGACCCCCGGGAGAAACACCATATATTTT. Encoded protein: CASSLGTPGRNTIYF.